Below, one T cell receptor (beta chain) is given with its context. Its target is not known. This CDR3 contains 14 residues. Germline CDR1 and CDR2: MRHNA and SNTAGT. Trimming removed 7 bases from V and 4 bases from J, with 13 bases in between. This entry is derived from a study of T cells in Graves' hyperthyroidism and ophthalmopathy. General study results and limits: Blood held most thyroid clonotypes expanded above 0.001 frequency. A model using 13 V-J features told ophthalmopathy apart from stable hyperthyroidism.

TCR beta CDR3 regions were amplified from RNA. First-round RT-PCR with HTBI primers amplified the TCR CDR3 region. From the multiplex PCR reads, TCRdb called clonotypes with MiXCR, one entry per CDR3 protein. The repertoire has some 270,000 distinct CDR3 sequences, around 13% of them found once; the top ten carry around 8%. The clonotype originates from a woman aged 40 to 49 with Graves' hyperthyroidism. This chain links TRBV6-4 with TRBJ2-2; no clear D gene. Sequencing was performed on blood. CDR3 amino acids: CASTPPARTGELFF. CDR3 nucleotide sequence: TGTGCCAGCACCCCTCCGGCTCGCACCGGGGAGCTGTTTTTT.